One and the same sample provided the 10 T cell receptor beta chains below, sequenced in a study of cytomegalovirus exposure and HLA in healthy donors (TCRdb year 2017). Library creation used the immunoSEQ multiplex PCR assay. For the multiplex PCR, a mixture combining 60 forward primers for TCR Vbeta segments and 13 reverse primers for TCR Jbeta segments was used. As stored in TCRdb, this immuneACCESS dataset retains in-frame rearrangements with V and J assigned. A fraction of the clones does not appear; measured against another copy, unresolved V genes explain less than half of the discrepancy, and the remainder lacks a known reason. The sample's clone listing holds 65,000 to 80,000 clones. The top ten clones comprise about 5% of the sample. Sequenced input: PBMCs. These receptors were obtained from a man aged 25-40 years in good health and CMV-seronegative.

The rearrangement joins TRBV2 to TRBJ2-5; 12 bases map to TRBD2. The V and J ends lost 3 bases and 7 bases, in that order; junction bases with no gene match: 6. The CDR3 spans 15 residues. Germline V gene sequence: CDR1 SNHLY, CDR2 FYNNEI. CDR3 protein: CASSEASGGAGTQYF. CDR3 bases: TGTGCCAGCAGTGAGGCTAGCGGGGGGGCCGGGACCCAGTACTTC.

CDR3 amino acids: CASSLGLQGGTEAFF. The CDR3 coding sequence is TGCGCCAGCAGCTTGGGCTTACAGGGGGGAACTGAAGCTTTCTTT. V gene TRBV5-1 combines with J gene TRBJ1-1, with 8 bases aligning to TRBD1. The junction had 6 bases not matched to a gene; V was cut back by 0 bases and J by 5 bases. Germline assignment: CDR1 SGHRS and CDR2 YFSETQ. There are 15 residues in the CDR3.

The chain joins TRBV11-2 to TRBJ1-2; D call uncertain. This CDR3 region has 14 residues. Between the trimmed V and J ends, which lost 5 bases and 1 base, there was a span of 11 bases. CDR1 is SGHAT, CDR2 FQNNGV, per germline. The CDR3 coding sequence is TGTGCCAGCAGCCCCCGAGGGTTTAACTATGGCTACACCTTC. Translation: CASSPRGFNYGYTF.

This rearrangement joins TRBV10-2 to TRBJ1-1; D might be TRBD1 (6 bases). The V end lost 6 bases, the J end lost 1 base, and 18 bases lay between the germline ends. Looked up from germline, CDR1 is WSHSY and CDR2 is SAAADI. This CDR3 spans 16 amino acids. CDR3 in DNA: TGCGCCAGCAGGCGCACGAGGGGGGGCGGGAACACTGAAGCTTTCTTT. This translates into CASRRTRGGGNTEAFF.

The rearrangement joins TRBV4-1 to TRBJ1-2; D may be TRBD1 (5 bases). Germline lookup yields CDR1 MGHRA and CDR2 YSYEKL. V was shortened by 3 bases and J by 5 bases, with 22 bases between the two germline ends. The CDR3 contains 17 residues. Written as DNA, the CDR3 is TGCGCCAGCAGCCACCGCGAGGGACGGGGGAAATCATATGGCTACACCTTC. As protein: CASSHREGRGKSYGYTF.

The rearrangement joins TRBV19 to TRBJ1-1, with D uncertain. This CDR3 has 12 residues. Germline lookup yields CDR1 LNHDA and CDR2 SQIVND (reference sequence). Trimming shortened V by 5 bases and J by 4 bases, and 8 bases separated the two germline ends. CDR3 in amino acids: CASSARGTEAFF. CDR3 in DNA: TGTGCCAGTAGTGCCCGAGGCACTGAAGCTTTCTTT.

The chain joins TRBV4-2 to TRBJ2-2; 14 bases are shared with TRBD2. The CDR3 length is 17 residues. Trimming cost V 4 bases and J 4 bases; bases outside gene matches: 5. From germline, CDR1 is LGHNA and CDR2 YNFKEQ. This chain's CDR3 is CASSRLAGGRGTGELFF. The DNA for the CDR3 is TGTGCCAGCAGCCGACTAGCGGGAGGGCGCGGCACCGGGGAGCTGTTTTTT.

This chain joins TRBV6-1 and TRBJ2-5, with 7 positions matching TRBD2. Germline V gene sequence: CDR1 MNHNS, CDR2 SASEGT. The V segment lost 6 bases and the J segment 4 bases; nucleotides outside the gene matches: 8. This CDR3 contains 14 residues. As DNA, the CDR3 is TGTGCCAGCAGCGCACTTTGGGGGGGAGAGACCCAGTACTTC. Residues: CASSALWGGETQYF.

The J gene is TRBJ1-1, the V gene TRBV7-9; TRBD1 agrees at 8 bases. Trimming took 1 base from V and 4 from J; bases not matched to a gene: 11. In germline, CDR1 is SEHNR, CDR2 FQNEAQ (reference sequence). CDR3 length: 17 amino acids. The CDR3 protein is CASSLEWSTGVGTEAFF. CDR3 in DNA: TGTGCCAGCAGCTTAGAGTGGTCGACAGGGGTGGGCACTGAAGCTTTCTTT.

The CDR3 spells CATSRDTASTDTQYF. In DNA form, the CDR3 reads TGTGCCACCAGCAGGGACACAGCTAGCACAGATACGCAGTATTTT. This sequence joins TRBV15 and TRBJ2-3, with a weak D call TRBD1 (5 bases). The germline V gene has CDR1 LNHNV and CDR2 YYDKDF (reference sequence). Trimming took off 3 bases at V and 0 bases at J, with 10 bases between the two ends. This CDR3 is 15 amino acids long.